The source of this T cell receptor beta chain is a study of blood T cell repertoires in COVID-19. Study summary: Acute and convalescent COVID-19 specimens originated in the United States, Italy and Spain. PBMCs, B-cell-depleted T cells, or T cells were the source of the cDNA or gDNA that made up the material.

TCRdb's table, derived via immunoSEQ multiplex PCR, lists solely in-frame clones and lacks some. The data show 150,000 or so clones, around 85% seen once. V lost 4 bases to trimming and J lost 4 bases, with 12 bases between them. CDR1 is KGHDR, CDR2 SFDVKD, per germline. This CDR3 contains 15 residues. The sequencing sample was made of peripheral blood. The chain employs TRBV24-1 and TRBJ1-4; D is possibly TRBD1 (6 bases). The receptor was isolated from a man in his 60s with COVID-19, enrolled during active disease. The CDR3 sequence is CATSEGQTSNEKLFF. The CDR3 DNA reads TGTGCCACCAGTGAAGGACAGACCAGTAATGAAAAACTGTTTTTT.